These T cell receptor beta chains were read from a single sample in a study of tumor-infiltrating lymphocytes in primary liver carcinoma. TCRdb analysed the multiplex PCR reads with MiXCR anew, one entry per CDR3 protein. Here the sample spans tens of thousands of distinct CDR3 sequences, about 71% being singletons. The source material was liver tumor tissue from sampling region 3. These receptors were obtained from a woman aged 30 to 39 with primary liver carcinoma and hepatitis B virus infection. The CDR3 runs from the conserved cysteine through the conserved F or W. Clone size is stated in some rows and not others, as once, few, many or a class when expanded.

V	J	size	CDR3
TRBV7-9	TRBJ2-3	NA	CANSLLLAGATDTQYF
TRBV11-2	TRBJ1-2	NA	CASSLEGNCGYTF
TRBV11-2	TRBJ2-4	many	CASSLAGLKNIQYF
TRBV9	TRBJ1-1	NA	CASSVGVGADAFF
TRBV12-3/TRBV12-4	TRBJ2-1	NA	CASSLPGISGLEQFF
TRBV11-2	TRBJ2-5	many	CASSLGLGSQETQYF
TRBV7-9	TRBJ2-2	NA	CASSPVDSGKLSF
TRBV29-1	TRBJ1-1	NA	CSLLAQLNTEAFF
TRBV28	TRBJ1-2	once	CASSPEGSDYTF
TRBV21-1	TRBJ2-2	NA	CANSKKDRARTGELFF
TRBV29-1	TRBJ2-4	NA	CRVYGLAGEVSIRYF
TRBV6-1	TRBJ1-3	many	CASSERAGLLESGNTIYF
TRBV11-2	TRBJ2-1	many	CASSFVAGNEQFF
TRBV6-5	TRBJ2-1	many	CASSYSFGGQSMNEQFF
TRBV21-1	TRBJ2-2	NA	CAISKKDRARTVELFF
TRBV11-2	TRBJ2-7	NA	CASSLAGQTSYEHYF
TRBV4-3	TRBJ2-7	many	CASSQGRWTGHEQYF